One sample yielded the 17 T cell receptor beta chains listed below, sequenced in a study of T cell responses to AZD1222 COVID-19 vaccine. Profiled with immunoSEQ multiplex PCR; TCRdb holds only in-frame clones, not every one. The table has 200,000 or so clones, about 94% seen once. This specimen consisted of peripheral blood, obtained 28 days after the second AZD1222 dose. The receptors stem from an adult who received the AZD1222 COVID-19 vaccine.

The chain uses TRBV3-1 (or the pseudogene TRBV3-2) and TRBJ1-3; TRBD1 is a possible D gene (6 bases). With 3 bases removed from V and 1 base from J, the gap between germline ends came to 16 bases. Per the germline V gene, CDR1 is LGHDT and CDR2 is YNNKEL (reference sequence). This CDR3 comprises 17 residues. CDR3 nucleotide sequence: TGTGCCAGCAGCCAGTCACCCGGGGGCAGTTCTGGAAACACCATATATTTT. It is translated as CASSQSPGGSSGNTIYF.

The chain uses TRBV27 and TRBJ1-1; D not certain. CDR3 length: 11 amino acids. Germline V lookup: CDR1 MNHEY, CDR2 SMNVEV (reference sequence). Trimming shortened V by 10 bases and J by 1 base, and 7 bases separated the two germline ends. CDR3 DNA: TGTGCCACCTGGAGGAACACTGAAGCTTTCTTT. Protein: CATWRNTEAFF.

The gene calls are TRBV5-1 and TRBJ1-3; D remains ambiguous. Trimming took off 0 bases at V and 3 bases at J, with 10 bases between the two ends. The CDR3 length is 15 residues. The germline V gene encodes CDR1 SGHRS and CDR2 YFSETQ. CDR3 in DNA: TGCGCCAGCAGCTTGGGAGTCAGCGTTGGAAACACCATATATTTT. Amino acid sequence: CASSLGVSVGNTIYF.

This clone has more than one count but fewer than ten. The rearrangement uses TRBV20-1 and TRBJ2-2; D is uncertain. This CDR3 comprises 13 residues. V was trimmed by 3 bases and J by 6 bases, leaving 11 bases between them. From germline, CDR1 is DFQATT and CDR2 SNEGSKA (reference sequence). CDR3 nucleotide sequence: TGCAGTGCTAGTAACGCTCCGGCCGGGGAGCTGTTTTTT. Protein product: CSASNAPAGELFF.

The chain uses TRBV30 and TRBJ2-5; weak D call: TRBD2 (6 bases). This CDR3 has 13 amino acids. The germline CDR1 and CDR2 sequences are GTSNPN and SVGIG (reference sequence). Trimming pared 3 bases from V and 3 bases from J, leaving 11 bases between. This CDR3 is CAWRAGWEETQYF. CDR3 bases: TGTGCCTGGAGGGCGGGGTGGGAAGAGACCCAGTACTTC.

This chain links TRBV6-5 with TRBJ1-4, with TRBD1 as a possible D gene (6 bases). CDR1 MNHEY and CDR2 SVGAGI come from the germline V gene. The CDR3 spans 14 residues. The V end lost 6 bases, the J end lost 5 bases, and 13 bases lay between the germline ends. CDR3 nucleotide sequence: TGTGCCAGCAGACCGGGACATCCAAATGAAAAACTGTTTTTT. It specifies CASRPGHPNEKLFF.

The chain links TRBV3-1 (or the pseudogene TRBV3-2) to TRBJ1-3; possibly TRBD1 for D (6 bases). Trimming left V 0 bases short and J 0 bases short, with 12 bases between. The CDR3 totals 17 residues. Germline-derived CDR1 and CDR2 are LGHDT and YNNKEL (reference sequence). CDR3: CASSQDTGHISGNTIYF. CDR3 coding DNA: TGTGCCAGCAGCCAAGACACAGGGCACATCTCTGGAAACACCATATATTTT.

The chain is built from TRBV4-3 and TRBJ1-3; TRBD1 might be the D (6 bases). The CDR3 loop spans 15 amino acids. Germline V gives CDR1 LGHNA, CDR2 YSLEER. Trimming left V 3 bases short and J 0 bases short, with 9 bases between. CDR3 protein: CASSQGARSGNTIYF. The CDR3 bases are TGCGCCAGCAGCCAGGGGGCGCGCTCTGGAAACACCATATATTTT.

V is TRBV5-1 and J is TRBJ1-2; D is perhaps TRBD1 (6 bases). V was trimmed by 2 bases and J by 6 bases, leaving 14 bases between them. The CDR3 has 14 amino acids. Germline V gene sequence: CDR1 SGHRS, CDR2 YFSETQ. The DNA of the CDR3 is TGCGCCAGCAGCTTCCAGGGGATGACGGATGGCTACACCTTC. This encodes CASSFQGMTDGYTF.

CDR3 loop: CASSEMRSLSGYTF. CDR3 sequence (DNA): TGTGCCAGCAGTGAAATGAGGAGTCTTAGCGGCTACACCTTC. The chain uses TRBV6-1 and TRBJ1-2; unclear D gene. Germline CDR1 is MNHNS and CDR2 is SASEGT. The CDR3 is 14 amino acids. Deletions cut 2 bases from V and 8 bases from J, with 15 bases between.

CDR3 protein: CASSGTGVSNEKLFF. The CDR3 DNA is TGTGCCAGTAGTGGCACAGGGGTGTCTAATGAAAAACTGTTTTTT. The chain is built from TRBV19 and TRBJ1-4; TRBD1 matches 7 bases. V gave up 5 bases and J gave up 3 bases; unmatched junction bases: 6. Germline assignment: CDR1 LNHDA and CDR2 SQIVND (reference sequence). This CDR3 is built from 15 residues. Complete variable domain (other parts from reference TRBV19 and TRBJ1-4): DGGITQSPKYLFRKEGQNVTLSCEQNLNHDAMYWYRQDPGQGLRLIYYSQIVNDFQKGDIAEGYSVSREKKESFPLTVTSAQKNPTAFYLCASSGTGVSNEKLFFGSGTQLSVL.

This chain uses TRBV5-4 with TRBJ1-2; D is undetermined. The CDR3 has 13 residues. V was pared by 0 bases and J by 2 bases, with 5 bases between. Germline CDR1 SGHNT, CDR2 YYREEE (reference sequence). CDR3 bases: TGTGCCAGCAGCTTGGGCAGAAACTATGGCTACACCTTC. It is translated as CASSLGRNYGYTF.

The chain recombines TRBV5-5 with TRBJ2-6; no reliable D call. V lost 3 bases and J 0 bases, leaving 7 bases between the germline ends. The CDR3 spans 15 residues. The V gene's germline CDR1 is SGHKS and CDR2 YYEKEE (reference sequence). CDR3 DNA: TGTGCCAGCAGCTACGCGGACTCTGGGGCCAACGTCCTGACTTTC. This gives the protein CASSYADSGANVLTF.

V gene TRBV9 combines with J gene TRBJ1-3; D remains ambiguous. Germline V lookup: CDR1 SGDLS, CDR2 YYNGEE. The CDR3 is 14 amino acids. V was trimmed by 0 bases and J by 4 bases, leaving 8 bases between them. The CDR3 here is CASSVAGPGNTIYF. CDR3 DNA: TGTGCCAGCAGCGTAGCTGGGCCAGGAAACACCATATATTTT.

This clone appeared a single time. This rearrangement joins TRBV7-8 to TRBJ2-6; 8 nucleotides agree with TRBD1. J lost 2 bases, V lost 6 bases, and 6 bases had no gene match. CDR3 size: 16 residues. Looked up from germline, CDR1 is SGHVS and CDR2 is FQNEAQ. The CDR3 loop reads CASRGTGGTGANVLTF. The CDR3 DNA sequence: TGTGCCAGCAGGGGTACAGGGGGGACTGGGGCCAACGTCCTGACTTTC.

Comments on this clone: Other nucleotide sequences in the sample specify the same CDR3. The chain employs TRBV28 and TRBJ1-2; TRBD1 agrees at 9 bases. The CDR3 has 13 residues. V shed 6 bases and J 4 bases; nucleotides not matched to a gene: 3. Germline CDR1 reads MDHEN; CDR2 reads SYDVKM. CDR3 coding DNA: TGTGCCAGCAGAGAGGACAGGGGCTATGGCTACACCTTC. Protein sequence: CASREDRGYGYTF.

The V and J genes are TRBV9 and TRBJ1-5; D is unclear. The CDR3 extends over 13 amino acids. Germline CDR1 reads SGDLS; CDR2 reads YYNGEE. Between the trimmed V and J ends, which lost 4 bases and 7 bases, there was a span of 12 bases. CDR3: CASSQSGNQPQHF. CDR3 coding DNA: TGTGCCAGCAGCCAATCTGGGAACCAGCCCCAGCATTTT.